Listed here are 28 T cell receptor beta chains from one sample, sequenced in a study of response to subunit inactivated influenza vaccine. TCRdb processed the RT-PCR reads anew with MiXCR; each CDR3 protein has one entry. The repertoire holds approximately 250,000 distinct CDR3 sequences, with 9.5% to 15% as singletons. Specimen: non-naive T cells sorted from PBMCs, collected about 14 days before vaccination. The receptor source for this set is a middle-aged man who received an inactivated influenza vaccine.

This CDR3 is CASKRQGDNYGYTF. The CDR3 DNA reads as TGCGCCAGCAAACGGCAGGGGGATAACTATGGCTACACCTTC. V gene TRBV5-1 combines with J gene TRBJ1-2; 7 nucleotides agree with TRBD1. After removal of 6 bases from V and 1 base from J, the junction contained 6 bases not matched to a gene. Germline CDR1 SGHRS, CDR2 YFSETQ. The CDR3 spans 14 residues.

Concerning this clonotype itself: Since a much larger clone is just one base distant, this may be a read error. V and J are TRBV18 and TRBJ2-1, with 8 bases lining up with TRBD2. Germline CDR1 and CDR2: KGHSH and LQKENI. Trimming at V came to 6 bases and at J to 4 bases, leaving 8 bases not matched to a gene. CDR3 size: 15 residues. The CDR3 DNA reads TGTGCCAGCTCTCAACTAGCGGAGGGATACAATGAGCAGTTCTTC. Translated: CASSQLAEGYNEQFF.

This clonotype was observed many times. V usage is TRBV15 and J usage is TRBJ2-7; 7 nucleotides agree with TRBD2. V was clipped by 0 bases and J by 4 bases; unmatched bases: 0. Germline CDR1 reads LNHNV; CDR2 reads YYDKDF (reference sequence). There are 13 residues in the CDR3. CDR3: CATSREAGYEQYF. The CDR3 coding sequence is TGTGCCACCAGCAGAGAAGCGGGGTACGAGCAGTACTTC.

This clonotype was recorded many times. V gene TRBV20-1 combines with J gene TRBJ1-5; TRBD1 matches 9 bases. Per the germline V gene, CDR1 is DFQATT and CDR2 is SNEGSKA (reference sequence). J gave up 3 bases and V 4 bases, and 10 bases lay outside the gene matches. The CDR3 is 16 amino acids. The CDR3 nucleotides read TGCAGTGCTATTCCCTACCGGGACAGGGTCAATCAGCCCCAGCATTTT. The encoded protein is CSAIPYRDRVNQPQHF.

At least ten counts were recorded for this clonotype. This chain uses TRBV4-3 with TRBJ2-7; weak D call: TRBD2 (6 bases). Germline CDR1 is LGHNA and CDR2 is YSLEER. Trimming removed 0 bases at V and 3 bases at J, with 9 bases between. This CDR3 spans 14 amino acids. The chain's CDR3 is CASSQDFGGYEQYF. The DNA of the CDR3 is TGCGCCAGCAGCCAAGATTTCGGGGGCTACGAGCAGTACTTC.

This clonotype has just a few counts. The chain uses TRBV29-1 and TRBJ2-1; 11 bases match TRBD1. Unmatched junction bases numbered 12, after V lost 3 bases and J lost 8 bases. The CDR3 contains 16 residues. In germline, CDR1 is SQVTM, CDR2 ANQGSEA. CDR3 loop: CSVDWASGTGGDEQFF. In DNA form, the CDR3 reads TGCAGCGTTGATTGGGCCTCCGGGACAGGGGGTGATGAGCAGTTCTTC.

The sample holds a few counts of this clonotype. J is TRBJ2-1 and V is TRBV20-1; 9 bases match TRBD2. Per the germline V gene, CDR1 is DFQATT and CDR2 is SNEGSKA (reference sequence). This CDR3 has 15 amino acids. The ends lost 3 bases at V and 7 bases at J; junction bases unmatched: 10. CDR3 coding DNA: TGCAGTGCTAGTGGGGCGGGGGGGGCGCCGAATGAGCAGTTCTTC. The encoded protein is CSASGAGGAPNEQFF.

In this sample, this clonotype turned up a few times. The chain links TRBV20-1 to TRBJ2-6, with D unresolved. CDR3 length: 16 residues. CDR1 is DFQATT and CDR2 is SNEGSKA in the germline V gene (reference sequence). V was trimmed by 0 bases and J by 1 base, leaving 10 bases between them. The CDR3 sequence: CSARDKALSGANVLTF. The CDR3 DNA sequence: TGCAGTGCTAGAGACAAGGCCCTATCTGGGGCCAACGTCCTGACTTTC.

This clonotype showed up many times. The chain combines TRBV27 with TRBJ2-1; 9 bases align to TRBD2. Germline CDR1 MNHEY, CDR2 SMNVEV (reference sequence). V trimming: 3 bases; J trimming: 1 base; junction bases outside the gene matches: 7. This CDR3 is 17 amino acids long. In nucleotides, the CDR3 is TGTGCCAGCAGTTTCCTGGGAGCGGGGGGTTCCTACAATGAGCAGTTCTTC. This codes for CASSFLGAGGSYNEQFF.

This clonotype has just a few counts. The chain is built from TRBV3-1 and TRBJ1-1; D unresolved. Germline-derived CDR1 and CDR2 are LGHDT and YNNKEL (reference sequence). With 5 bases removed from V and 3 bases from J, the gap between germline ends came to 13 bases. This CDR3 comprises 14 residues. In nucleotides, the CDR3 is TGTGCCAGCAGCTCAAAGCACAGAGACACTGAAGCTTTCTTT. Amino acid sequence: CASSSKHRDTEAFF.

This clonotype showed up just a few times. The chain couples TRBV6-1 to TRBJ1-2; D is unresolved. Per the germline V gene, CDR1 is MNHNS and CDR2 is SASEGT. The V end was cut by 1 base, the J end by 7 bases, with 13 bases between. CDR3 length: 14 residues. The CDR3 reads CASSEGKGRLGYTF. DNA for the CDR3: TGTGCCAGCAGTGAAGGGAAAGGGCGGCTTGGCTACACCTTC.

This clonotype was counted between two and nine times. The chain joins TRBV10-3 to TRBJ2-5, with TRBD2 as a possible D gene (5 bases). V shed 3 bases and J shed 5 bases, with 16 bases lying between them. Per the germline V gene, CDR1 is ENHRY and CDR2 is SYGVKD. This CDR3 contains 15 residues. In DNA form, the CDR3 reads TGTGCCATCAGTGACCCTGCGGGCCCCAAGGAGACCCAGTACTTC. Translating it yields CAISDPAGPKETQYF.

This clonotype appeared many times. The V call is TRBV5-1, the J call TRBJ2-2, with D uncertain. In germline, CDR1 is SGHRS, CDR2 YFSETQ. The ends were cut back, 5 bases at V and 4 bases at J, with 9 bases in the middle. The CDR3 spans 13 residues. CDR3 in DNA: TGCGCCAGCAGGCCCCCCGGCACCGGGGAGCTGTTTTTT. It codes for CASRPPGTGELFF.

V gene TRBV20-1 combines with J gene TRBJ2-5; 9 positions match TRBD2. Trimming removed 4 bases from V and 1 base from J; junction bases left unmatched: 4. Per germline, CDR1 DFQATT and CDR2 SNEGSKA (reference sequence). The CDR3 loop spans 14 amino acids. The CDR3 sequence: CSAIATSGQETQYF. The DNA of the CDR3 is TGCAGTGCTATCGCGACTAGCGGCCAAGAGACCCAGTACTTC.

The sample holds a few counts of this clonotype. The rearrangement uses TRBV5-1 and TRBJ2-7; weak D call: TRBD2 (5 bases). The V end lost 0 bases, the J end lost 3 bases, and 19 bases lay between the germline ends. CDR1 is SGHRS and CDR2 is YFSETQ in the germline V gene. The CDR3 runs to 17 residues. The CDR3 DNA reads TGCGCCAGCAGCTTGGGAGTATCGACCCGGGGTCTCTACGAGCAGTACTTC. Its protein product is CASSLGVSTRGLYEQYF. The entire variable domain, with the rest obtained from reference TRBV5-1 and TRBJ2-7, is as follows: KAGVTQTPRYLIKTRGQQVTLSCSPISGHRSVSWYQQTPGQGLQFLFEYFSETQRNKGNFPGRFSGRQFSNSRSEMNVSTLELGDSALYLCASSLGVSTRGLYEQYFGPGTRLTVT.

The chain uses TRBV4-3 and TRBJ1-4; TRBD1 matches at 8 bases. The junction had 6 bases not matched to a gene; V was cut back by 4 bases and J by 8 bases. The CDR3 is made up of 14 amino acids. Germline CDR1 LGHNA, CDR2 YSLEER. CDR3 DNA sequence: TGCGCCAGCAGCCCGACAGGGGTTGGAGAAAAACTGTTTTTT. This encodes CASSPTGVGEKLFF.

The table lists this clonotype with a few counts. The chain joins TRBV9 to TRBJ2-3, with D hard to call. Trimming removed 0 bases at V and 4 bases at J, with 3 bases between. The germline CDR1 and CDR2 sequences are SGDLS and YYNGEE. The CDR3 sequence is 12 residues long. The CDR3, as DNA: TGTGCCAGCAGCGTAGACGCAGATACGCAGTATTTT. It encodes CASSVDADTQYF.

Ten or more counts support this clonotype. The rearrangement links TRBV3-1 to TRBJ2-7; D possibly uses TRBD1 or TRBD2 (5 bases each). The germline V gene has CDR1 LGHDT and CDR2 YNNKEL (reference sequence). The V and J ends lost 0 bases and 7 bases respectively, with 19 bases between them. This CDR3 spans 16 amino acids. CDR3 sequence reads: CASSQDPGTTSWEQYF. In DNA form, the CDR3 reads TGTGCCAGCAGCCAAGATCCAGGGACCACCTCCTGGGAGCAGTACTTC.

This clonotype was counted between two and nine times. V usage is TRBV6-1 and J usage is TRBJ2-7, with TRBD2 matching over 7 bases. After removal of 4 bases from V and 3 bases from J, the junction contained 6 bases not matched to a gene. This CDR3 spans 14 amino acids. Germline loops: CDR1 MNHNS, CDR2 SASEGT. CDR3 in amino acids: CASSAGAGSYEQYF. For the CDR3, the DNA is TGTGCCAGCAGTGCGGGAGCGGGAAGCTACGAGCAGTACTTC.

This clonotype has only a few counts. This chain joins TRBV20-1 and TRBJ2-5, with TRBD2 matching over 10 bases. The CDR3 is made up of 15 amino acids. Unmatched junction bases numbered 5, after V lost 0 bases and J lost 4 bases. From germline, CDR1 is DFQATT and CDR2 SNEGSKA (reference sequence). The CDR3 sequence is CSARDPRTSGETQYF. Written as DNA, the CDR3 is TGCAGTGCTAGAGATCCCCGGACTAGCGGAGAGACCCAGTACTTC.

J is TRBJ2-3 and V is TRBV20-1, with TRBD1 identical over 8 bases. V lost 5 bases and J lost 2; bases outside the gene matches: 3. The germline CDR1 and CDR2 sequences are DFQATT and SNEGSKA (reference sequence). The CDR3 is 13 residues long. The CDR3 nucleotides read TGCAGTGCTGGGACAGGAAACACAGATACGCAGTATTTT. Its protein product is CSAGTGNTDTQYF.

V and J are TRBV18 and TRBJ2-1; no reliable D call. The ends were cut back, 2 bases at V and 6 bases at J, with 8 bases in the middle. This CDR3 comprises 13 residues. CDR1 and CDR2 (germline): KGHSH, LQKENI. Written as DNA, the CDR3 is TGTGCCAGCTCACCAGTGTCCGGCAATGAGCAGTTCTTC. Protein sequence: CASSPVSGNEQFF.

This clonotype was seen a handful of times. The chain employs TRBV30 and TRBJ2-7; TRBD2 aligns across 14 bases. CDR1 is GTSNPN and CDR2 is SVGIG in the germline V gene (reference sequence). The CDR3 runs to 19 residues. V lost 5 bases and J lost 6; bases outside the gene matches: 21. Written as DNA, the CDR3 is TGTGCCTGGGCAATCCAGCGGGGACAGACGGGACTAGCGGGAGTCGAGCAGTACTTC. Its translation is CAWAIQRGQTGLAGVEQYF. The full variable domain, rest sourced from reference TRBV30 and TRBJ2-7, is SQTIHQWPATLVQPVGSPLSLECTVEGTSNPNLYWYRQAAGRGLQLLFYSVGIGQISSEVPQNLSASRPQDRQFILSSKKLLLSDSGFYLCAWAIQRGQTGLAGVEQYFGPGTRLTVT.

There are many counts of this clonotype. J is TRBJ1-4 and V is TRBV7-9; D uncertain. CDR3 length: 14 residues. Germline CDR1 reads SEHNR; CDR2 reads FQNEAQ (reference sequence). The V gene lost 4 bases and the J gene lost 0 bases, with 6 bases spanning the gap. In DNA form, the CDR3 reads TGTGCCAGCAGCTCCGGGGCAACTAATGAAAAACTGTTTTTT. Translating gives CASSSGATNEKLFF.

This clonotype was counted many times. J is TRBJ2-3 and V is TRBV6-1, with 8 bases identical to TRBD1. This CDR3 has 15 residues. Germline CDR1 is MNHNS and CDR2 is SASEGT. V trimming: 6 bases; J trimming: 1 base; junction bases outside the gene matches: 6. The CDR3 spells CASRRTGRGTDTQYF. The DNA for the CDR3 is TGTGCCAGCAGAAGGACAGGGCGGGGCACAGATACGCAGTATTTT.

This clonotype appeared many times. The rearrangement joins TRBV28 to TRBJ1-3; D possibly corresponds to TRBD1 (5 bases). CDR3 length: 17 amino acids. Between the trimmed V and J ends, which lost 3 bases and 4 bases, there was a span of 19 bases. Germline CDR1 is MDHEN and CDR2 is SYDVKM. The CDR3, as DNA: TGTGCCAGCAGTTTCCGGTGGACATCCCAAAGGGGAAACACCATATATTTT. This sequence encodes CASSFRWTSQRGNTIYF.

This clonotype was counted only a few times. Here the CDR3 DNA reads TGTGCCAGCTCACCAAGGGAGGCAGATACGCAGTATTTT. This gives the protein CASSPREADTQYF. The chain joins TRBV18 to TRBJ2-3; tentatively, D is TRBD2 (6 bases). CDR1 is KGHSH and CDR2 is LQKENI in the germline V gene. The V gene lost 2 bases and the J gene lost 4 bases, with 7 bases spanning the gap. There are 13 residues in the CDR3.

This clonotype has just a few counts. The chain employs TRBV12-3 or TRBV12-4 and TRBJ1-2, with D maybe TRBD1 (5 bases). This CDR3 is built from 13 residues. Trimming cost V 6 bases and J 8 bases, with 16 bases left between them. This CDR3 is CASRSREVAGYTF. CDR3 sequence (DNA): TGTGCCAGCAGGTCCAGGGAAGTGGCAGGCTACACCTTC.